The clone carrying this T cell receptor beta chain was seen repeatedly, ten times or more. Its antigen is currently unknown. TCRdb processed the 5' RACE reads anew with MiXCR; each CDR3 protein has one entry. There are roughly 50,000 distinct CDR3 sequences in the sample; roughly 15% occur only once, and about 2.2% lies in the top ten. Trimming at V came to 1 base and at J to 3 bases, leaving 4 bases not matched to a gene. The CDR3 covers 14 residues. CDR1 SGHDT and CDR2 YYEEEE come from the germline V gene. General study results and limits: Tumor memory CD4+ T cell TCR gene usage clustered with blood and lymph node memory CD4+ cells and lymph node naive CD4+ cells.

The TCR was taken from a female donor with breast cancer. Sequencing was performed on naive CD4+ T cells sorted from blood. Documented subset: naive CD4+ T cells, CD4+CD45RA+CD25-. The chain joins TRBV5-6 to TRBJ2-7; TRBD2 matches 7 bases. CDR3 DNA: TGTGCCAGCAGCTTGACCGGGGAGGGCTACGAGCAGTACTTC. This sequence encodes CASSLTGEGYEQYF.